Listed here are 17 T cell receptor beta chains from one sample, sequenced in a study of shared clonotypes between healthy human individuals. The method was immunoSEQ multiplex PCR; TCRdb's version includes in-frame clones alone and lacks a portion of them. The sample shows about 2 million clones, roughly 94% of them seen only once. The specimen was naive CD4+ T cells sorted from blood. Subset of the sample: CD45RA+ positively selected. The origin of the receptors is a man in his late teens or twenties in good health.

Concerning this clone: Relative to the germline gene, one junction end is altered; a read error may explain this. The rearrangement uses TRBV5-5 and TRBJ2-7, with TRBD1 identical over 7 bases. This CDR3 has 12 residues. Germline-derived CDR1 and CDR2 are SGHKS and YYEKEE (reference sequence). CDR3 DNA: TGTGCCAGCAGCTTGAATGACAGGGACATACACTTC. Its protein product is CASSLNDRDIHF. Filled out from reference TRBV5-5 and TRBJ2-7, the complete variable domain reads DAGVTQSPTHLIKTRGQQVTLRCSPISGHKSVSWYQQVLGQGPQFIFQYYEKEERGRGNFPDRFSARQFPNYSSELNVNALLLGDSALYLCASSLNDRDIHFGPGTRLTVT.

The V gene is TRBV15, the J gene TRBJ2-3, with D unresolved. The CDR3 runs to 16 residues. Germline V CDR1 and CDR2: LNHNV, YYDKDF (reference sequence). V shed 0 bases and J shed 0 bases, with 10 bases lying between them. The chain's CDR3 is CATSRDGYKSTDTQYF. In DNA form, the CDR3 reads TGTGCCACCAGCAGAGATGGGTACAAGAGCACAGATACGCAGTATTTT.

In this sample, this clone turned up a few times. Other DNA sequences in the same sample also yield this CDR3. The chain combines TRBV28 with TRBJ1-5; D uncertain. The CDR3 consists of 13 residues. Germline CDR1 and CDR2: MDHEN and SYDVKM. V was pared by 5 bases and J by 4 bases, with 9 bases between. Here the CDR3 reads CASSTLRNQPQHF. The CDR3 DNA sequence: TGTGCCAGCAGTACCCTAAGGAATCAGCCCCAGCATTTT.

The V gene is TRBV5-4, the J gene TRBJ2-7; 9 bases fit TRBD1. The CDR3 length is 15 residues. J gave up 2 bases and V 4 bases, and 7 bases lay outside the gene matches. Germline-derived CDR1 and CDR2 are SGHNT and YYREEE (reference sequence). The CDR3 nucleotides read TGTGCCAGCAGCCCGGGACAGGGCATACCCTACGAGCAGTACTTC. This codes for CASSPGQGIPYEQYF.

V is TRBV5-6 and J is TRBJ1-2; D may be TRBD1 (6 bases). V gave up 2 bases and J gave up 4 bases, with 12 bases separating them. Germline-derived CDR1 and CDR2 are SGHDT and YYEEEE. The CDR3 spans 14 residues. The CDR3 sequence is CASSLARGGYGYTF. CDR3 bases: TGTGCCAGCAGCTTAGCCAGGGGAGGCTATGGCTACACCTTC.

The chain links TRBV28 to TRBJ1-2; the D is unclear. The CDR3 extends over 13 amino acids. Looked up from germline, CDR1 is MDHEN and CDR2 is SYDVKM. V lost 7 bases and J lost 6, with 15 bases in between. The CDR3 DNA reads TGTGCCAGCAACAAAGGTACAGAGAATGGCTACACCTTC. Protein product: CASNKGTENGYTF.

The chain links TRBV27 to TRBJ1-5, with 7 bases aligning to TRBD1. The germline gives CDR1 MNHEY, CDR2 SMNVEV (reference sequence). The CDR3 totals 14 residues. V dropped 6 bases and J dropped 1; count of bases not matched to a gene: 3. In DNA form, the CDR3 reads TGTGCCAGCAGCACGACAGGGAGCAATCAGCCCCAGCATTTT. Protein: CASSTTGSNQPQHF.

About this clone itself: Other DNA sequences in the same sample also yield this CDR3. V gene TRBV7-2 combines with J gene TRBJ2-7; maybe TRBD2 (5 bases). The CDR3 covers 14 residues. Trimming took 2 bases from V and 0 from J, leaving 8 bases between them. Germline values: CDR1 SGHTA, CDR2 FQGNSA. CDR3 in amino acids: CASSLNRGSYEQYF. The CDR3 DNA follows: TGTGCCAGCAGCTTAAACCGGGGCTCCTACGAGCAGTACTTC.

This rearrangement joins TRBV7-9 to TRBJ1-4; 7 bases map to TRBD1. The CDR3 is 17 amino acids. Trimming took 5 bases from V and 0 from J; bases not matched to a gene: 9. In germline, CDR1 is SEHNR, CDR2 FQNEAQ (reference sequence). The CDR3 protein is CASSRGQDLATNEKLFF. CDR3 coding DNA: TGTGCCAGCAGCCGAGGACAGGACCTAGCAACTAATGAAAAACTGTTTTTT.

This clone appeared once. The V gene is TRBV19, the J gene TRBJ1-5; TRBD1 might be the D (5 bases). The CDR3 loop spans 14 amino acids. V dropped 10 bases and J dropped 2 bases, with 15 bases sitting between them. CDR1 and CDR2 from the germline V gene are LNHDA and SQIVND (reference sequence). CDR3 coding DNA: TGTGCCACTCAGGGCCGCTTTGGCAATCAGCCCCAGCATTTT. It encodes CATQGRFGNQPQHF.

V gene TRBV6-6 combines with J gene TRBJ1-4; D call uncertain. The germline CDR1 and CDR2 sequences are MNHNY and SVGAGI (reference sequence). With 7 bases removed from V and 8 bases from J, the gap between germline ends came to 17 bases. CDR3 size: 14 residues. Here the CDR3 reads CASTLLVLGEKLFF. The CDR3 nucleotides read TGTGCCAGCACCCTACTGGTCCTGGGGGAAAAACTGTTTTTT.

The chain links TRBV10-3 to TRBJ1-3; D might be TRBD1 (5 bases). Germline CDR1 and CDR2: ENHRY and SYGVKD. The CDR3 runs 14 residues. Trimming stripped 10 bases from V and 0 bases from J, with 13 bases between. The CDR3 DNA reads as TGTGCCACCATGGACACAAACTCTGGAAACACCATATATTTT. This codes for CATMDTNSGNTIYF.

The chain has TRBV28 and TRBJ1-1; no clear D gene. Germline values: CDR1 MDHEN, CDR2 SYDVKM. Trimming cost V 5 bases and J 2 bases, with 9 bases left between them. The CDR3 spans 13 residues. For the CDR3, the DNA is TGTGCCAGCAGTCCCCCTCATAACACTGAAGCTTTCTTT. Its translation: CASSPPHNTEAFF.

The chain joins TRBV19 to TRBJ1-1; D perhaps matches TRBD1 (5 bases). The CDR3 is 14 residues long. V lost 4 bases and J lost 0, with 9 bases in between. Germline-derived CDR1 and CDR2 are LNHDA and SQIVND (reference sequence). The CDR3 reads CASSKGPLNTEAFF. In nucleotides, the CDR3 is TGTGCCAGTAGTAAGGGGCCACTGAACACTGAAGCTTTCTTT.

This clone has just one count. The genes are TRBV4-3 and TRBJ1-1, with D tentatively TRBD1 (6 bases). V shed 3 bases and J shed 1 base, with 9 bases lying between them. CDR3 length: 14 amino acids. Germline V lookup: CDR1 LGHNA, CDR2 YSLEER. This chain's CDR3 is CASSQGGRNTEAFF. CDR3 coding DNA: TGCGCCAGCAGCCAGGGGGGCCGGAACACTGAAGCTTTCTTT.

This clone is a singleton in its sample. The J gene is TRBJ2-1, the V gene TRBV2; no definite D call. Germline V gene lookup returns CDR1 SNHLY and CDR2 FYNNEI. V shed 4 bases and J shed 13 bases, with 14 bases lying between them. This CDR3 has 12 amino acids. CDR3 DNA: TGTGCCAGCAGTGGTGTGGTTCAGAATCAGTTCTTC. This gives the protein CASSGVVQNQFF.

CDR3 in amino acids: CAISEGQSDLSPLHF. CDR3 in DNA: TGTGCCATCAGTGAGGGGCAGAGCGACCTTTCACCCCTCCACTTT. The chain couples TRBV10-3 to TRBJ1-6; D is ambiguous. V was pared by 2 bases and J by 9 bases, with 14 bases between. The germline gives CDR1 ENHRY, CDR2 SYGVKD. The CDR3 extends over 15 amino acids.